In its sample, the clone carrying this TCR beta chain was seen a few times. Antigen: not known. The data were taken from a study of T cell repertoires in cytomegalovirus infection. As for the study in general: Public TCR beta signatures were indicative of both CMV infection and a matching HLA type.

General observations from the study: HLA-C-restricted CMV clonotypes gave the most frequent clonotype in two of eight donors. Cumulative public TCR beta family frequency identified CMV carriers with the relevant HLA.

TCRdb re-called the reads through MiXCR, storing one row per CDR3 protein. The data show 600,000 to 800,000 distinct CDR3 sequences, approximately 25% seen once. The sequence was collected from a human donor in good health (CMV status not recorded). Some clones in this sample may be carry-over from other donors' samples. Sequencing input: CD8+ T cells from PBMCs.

The CDR3 DNA follows: TGCAGTGCTAGAGATTCACTAGCGGGGGGGCCCCATGAGCAGTTCTTC. This gives the protein CSARDSLAGGPHEQFF. The chain carries TRBV20-1 and TRBJ2-1; TRBD2 agrees at 13 bases. This CDR3 is built from 16 residues. The ends lost 0 bases at V and 8 bases at J; junction bases unmatched: 7. The germline V gene has CDR1 DFQATT and CDR2 SNEGSKA (reference sequence).